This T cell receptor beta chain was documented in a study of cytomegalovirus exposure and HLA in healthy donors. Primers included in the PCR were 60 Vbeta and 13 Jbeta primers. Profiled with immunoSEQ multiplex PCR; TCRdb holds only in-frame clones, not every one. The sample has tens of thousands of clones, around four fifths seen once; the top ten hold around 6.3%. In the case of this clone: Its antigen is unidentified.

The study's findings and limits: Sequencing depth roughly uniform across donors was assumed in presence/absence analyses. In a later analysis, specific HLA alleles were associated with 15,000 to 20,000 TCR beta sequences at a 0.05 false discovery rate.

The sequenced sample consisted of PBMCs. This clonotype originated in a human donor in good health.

The CDR3 DNA follows: TGCGCCAGCAGCATGGACAGGGATCAGCCCCAGCATTTT. This codes for CASSMDRDQPQHF. This sequence joins TRBV5-1 and TRBJ1-5; 8 nucleotides align to TRBD1. V shed 4 bases, J shed 5 bases, and the junction held 2 bases outside the gene matches. This CDR3 has 13 residues. Germline V gene sequence: CDR1 SGHRS, CDR2 YFSETQ.